This TCR beta chain stems from a study of beta chain features in type 1 diabetes (dated by TCRdb to 2016 to 2019). Notes on the research overall: No differences in mean age, gender distribution, total cell number or subset yield were found between patients and healthy donors. A total of 90 million to 130 million sorted cells were examined across all samples, and a strong correlation was observed between cell number per subset and RNA yield. The study compared the TCRB repertoires of sorted circulating CD4+ T cell subsets in recently diagnosed type 1 diabetes patients with those in matched healthy donors. Regulatory and stem cell-like memory subsets were isolated from only 8 patients and about 8 healthy donors, whereas naive and central memory subsets came from all 30 or so donors.

All of the isolated RNA was reverse transcribed with the High Capacity cDNA Reverse Transcription Kit, so expressed TCRB transcripts were sequenced. Deep immunoSEQ sequencing was applied to naive, central memory and regulatory T cell samples, giving an average of about 3.6 million total reads per sample. Sorted cells were lysed in RLT buffer and RNA was extracted with DNase-treated RNeasy Micro or Mini kits, depending on cell number. To prevent cross-contamination, every cell subset was processed on its own, while patient and healthy donor samples were processed together. TCRB sequences were amplified from cDNA with the immunoSEQ multiplex PCR, producing 87-bp fragments spanning the CDR3 region. Sequencing of the amplicons was performed on the Illumina HiSeq platform. As for how the authors treated the data: Synthetic template baselines were used to correct PCR bias computationally, reads within Hamming distance 2 were collapsed, and singletons that could not be merged were discarded. Reads were aligned against IMGT to assign V, D and J genes, CDR3 length and insertions or deletions at six rearrangement sites. Within each subset, clonotype counts were normalized to sorted cell number, after which true diversity and Gini coefficients were computed with the tcR R package. Repertoire sharing was quantified using the overlap coefficient calculated on TCRB nucleotide sequences. The table was pulled from immuneACCESS by TCRdb, which kept in-frame rearrangements only. Such tables lose some clones; where checked, under half of the loss comes from unresolved V genes, and the rest has no known cause. V and J calls and clone size follow that table, whereas D and trimming were derived from the DNA. The sample data list nearly 350,000 clones, and approximately 9.7% of these were observed just once. The ten largest clonotypes hold around 1% of the sample.

Deletion took 4 bases off V and 3 bases off J, with a span of 10 bases between the germline ends. The germline V gene encodes CDR1 SGHVS and CDR2 FQNEAQ. Measured from the cysteine to the phenylalanine, the CDR3 is 13 residues long. Only the CDR3 part of the read is kept: 39 bases, read in frame from the first base. A single peripheral blood draw of approximately 110 mL on average was collected from each donor into heparinised tubes. Naive, central memory, regulatory and stem cell-like memory CD4+ T cells were sorted on a BD FACSAria II using a panel including CD45RO, CCR7, CD25, CD127, CD95 and CD27. A purity above 98% was achieved for all sorted populations. PBMCs were isolated immediately by Lymphoprep density gradient centrifugation and stained directly without culture. So that batch effects would be minimized, each experiment stained and sorted samples in pairs, pairing one healthy donor with one patient.

The paper's findings and limits, for the study overall: Only small numbers of individuals were included in the HLA sub-analyses, which left unresolved whether HLA type had any influence on TCRB rearrangement. Shorter templates might have been favored by PCR, but patient and control samples were amplified and corrected together, so both groups would have been affected equally by any skew. Sequencing cDNA rather than genomic DNA could over-represent highly expressing activated cells, although activation and CD3 levels did not differ between groups. At VDJ recombination sites, patients with type 1 diabetes made fewer insertions and deleted more nucleotides, a pattern implying thymic rearrangement abnormalities. In all four CD4+ subsets, TCRB CDR3 length was moderately but significantly shorter in type 1 diabetes patients. Naive, central memory and regulatory TCRB repertoires appeared more similar among patients than among healthy donors.

As concerns this clone: Its antigen is still unknown. The record has no base qualities; no much larger clone is one base away.

Here the chain combines TRBV7-8 and TRBJ2-7, with the D segment identity uncertain. The TCR sequence derives from a young man with type 1 diabetes. The sample comprised central memory CD4+ T cells from blood. The sequenced DNA is TGTGCCAGCAGCTCCTACTCATTCTACGAGCAGTACTTC. It translates to CASSSYSFYEQYF. Beyond the CDR3, the reference TRBV7-8 and TRBJ2-7 genes provide the residues; the full variable domain reads: GAGVSQSPRYKVAKRGQDVALRCDPISGHVSLFWYQQALGQGPEFLTYFQNEAQLDKSGLPSDRFFAERPEGSVSTLKIQRTQQEDSAVYLCASSSYSFYEQYFGPGTRLTVT.